This is a list of T cell receptor beta chains from one sample in a study of blood T cell repertoires in COVID-19. Profiling relied on immunoSEQ multiplex PCR, and the TCRdb table lists in-frame clones only, not all of them. This repertoire shows about 99,000 clones, around 84% found once; its top ten account for around 2%. Sequencing used peripheral blood. The receptors come from a man aged 70-80 years with active or convalescent COVID-19. Both conserved end residues are part of each CDR3. D genes are given only for firm matches. Only some rows state a clone size, as once, few, many or a class for expanded clones.

size,V,J,D,CDR3,DNA
NA,TRBV5-1,TRBJ2-3,NA,CASSLDPKLTDTQYF,TGCGCCAGCAGCTTGGACCCGAAGCTCACAGATACGCAGTATTTT
NA,TRBV7-9,TRBJ2-3,TRBD2,CASSSLTSGGRTDTQYF,TGTGCCAGCAGCTCCCTGACTAGCGGGGGACGCACAGATACGCAGTATTTT
NA,TRBV15,TRBJ1-2,TRBD1,CATSRGGGTGDYGYTF,TGTGCCACCAGCAGAGGGGGGGGGACAGGGGACTATGGCTACACCTTC
NA,TRBV5-1,TRBJ2-2,NA,CASSLGSGNTGELFF,TGCGCCAGCAGCCTGGGGAGCGGGAACACCGGGGAGCTGTTTTTT
NA,TRBV27,TRBJ2-4,TRBD1,CAGDKDRGAAKNIQYF,TGTGCCGGAGATAAAGACAGGGGTGCAGCCAAAAACATTCAGTACTTC
NA,TRBV5-1,TRBJ2-1,TRBD2,CASSLVTSGGFPSYNEQFF,TGCGCCAGCAGCTTGGTAACTAGCGGGGGTTTTCCTTCCTACAATGAGCAGTTCTTC
NA,TRBV5-1,TRBJ2-6,TRBD2,CASSWGGSGANVLTF,TGCGCCAGCAGCTGGGGGGGCTCTGGGGCCAACGTCCTGACTTTC
NA,TRBV5-1,TRBJ1-5,NA,CASSPDSNSNQPQHF,TGCGCCAGCAGCCCAGACAGTAATAGCAATCAGCCCCAGCATTTT
NA,TRBV6-5,TRBJ2-5,NA,CASSYSDSQETQYF,TGTGCCAGCAGTTACTCGGACAGTCAAGAGACCCAGTACTTC
NA,TRBV10-3,TRBJ1-1,TRBD1,CAISEPGTGASLNTEAFF,TGTGCCATCAGTGAGCCCGGGACAGGAGCCTCCCTGAACACTGAAGCTTTCTTT
NA,TRBV6-1,TRBJ2-5,TRBD1,CASSADRGRRGHQETQYF,TGTGCCAGCAGTGCGGACAGGGGGCGCAGAGGGCACCAAGAGACCCAGTACTTC
NA,TRBV11-2,TRBJ2-7,NA,CASSFGGNTYEQYF,TGTGCCAGCAGCTTCGGGGGAAACACCTACGAGCAGTACTTC
NA,TRBV18,TRBJ2-1,NA,CASSPPSSYNEQFF,TGTGCCAGCTCACCCCCCTCCTCCTACAATGAGCAGTTCTTC
NA,TRBV11-3,TRBJ2-1,NA,CASSLENSANEQFF,TGTGCCAGCAGCTTAGAAAATAGCGCCAATGAGCAGTTCTTC
NA,TRBV7-3,TRBJ2-3,TRBD2,CASSFSGGAPTQYF,TGTGCCAGCAGCTTTAGCGGGGGGGCCCCTACGCAGTATTTT
once,TRBV6-6,TRBJ2-3,NA,CATETQGATDTQYF,TGTGCCACAGAGACGCAGGGTGCCACAGATACGCAGTATTTT
NA,TRBV15,TRBJ2-5,TRBD2,CATSRSGGARETQYF,TGTGCCACCAGCAGGAGCGGGGGGGCCAGGGAGACCCAGTACTTC
once,TRBV6-6,TRBJ2-3,NA,CASSLSGDTQYF,TGTGCCAGCAGTCTTTCGGGAGATACGCAGTATTTT
NA,TRBV7-2,TRBJ2-5,NA,CASSLEVLGAQYF,TGTGCCAGCAGCTTAGAAGTCCTAGGGGCCCAGTACTTC
NA,TRBV2,TRBJ1-2,TRBD1,CASNTGSGTGNYGYTF,TGTGCCAGCAATACGGGATCCGGGACAGGCAACTATGGCTACACCTTC
NA,TRBV28,TRBJ2-1,TRBD2,CASSRSSGAYNEQFF,TGTGCCAGCAGTCGATCTAGCGGGGCCTACAATGAGCAGTTCTTC
NA,TRBV5-5,TRBJ2-3,NA,CASSLLGGGLTDTQYF,TGTGCCAGCAGCTTGCTGGGGGGGGGCCTTACAGATACGCAGTATTTT
NA,TRBV11-2,TRBJ2-2,TRBD1,CASRPVRDRGNGELFF,TGTGCCAGCAGACCCGTCCGGGACAGGGGGAACGGGGAGCTGTTTTTT